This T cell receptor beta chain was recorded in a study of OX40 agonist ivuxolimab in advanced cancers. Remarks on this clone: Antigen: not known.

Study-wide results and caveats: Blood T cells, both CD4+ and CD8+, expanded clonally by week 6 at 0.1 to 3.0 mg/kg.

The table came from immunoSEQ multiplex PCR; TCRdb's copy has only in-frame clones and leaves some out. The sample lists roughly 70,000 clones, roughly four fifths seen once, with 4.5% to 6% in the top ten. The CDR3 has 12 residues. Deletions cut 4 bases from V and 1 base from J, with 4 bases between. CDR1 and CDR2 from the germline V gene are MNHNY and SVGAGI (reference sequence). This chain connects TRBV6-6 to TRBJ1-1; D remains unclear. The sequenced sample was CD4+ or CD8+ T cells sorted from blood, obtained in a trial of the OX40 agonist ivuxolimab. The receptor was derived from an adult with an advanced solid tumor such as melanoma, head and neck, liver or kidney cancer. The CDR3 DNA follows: TGTGCCAGCAGTTTCGAGAACACTGAAGCTTTCTTT. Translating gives CASSFENTEAFF.